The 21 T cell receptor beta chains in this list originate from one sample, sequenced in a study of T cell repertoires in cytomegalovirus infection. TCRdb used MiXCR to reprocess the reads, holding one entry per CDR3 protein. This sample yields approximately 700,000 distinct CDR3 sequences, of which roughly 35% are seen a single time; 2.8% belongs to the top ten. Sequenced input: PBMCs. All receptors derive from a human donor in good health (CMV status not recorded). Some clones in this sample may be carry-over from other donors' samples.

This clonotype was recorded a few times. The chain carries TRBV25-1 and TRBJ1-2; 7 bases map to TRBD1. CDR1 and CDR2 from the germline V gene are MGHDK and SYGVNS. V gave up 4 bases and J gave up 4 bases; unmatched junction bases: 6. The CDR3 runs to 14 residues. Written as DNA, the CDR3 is TGTGCCAGCAGTGCCGCCGACAGGGTCTATGGCTACACCTTC. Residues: CASSAADRVYGYTF.

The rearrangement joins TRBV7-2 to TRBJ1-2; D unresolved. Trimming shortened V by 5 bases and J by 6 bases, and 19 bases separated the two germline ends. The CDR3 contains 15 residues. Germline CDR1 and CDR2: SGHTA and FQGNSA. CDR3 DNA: TGTGCCAGCAGCCCGCAAATGCAGGTGGCGAATGGCTACACCTTC. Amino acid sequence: CASSPQMQVANGYTF. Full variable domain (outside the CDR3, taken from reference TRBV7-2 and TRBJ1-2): GAGVSQSPSNKVTEKGKDVELRCDPISGHTALYWYRQSLGQGLEFLIYFQGNSAPDKSGLPSDRFSAERTGGSVSTLTIQRTQQEDSAVYLCASSPQMQVANGYTFGSGTRLTVV.

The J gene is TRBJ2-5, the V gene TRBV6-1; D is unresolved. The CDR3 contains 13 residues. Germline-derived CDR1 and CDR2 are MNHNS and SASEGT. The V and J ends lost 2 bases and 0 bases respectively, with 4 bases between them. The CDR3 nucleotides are TGTGCCAGCAGTGAATGGTACCAAGAGACCCAGTACTTC. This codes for CASSEWYQETQYF.

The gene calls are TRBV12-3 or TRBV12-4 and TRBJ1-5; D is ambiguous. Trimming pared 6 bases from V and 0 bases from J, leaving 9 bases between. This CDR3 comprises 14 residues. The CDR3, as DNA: TGTGCCAGCAGGGTCGGGATTAGCAATCAGCCCCAGCATTTT. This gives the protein CASRVGISNQPQHF.

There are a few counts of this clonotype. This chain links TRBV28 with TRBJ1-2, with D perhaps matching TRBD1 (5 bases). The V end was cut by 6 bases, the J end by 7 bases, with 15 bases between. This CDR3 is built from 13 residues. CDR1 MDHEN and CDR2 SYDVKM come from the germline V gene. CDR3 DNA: TGTGCCAGCAGCCGCCTTAGGGGTTTTGGCTACACCTTC. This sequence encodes CASSRLRGFGYTF.

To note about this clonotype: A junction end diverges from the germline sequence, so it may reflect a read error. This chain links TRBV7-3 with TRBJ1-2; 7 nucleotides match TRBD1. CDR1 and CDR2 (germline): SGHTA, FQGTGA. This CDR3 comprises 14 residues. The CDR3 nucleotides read TGTGGCAGCAGTCCGACAGGGCATGAGTATGGCTACACCTTC. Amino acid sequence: CGSSPTGHEYGYTF.

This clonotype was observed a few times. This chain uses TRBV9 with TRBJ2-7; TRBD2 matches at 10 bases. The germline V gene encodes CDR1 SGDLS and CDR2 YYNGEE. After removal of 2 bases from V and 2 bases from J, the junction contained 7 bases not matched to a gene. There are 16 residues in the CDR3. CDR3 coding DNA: TGTGCCAGCAGCGTCGGACCTAGCGGGAGCACCTACGAGCAGTACTTC. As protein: CASSVGPSGSTYEQYF.

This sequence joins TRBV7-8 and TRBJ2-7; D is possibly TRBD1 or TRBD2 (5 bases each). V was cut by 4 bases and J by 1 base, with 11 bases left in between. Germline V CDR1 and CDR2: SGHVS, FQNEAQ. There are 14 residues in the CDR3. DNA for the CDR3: TGTGCCAGCAGCTCCCCGAGGGGTTCCTACGAGCAGTACTTC. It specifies CASSSPRGSYEQYF.

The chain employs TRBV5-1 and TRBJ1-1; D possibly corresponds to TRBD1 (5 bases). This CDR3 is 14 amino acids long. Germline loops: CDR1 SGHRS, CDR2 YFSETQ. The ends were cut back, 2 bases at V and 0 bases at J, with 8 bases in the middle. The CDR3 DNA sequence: TGCGCCAGCAGCTTCGGGGCGATGAACACTGAAGCTTTCTTT. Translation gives CASSFGAMNTEAFF.

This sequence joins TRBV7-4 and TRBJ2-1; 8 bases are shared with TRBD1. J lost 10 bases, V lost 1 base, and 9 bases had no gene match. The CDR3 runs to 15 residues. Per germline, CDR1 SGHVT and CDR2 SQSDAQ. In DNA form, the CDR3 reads TGTGCCAGCAGCTTAGTGCACAGGGGGTCTGTCGAGCAGTTCTTC. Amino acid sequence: CASSLVHRGSVEQFF.

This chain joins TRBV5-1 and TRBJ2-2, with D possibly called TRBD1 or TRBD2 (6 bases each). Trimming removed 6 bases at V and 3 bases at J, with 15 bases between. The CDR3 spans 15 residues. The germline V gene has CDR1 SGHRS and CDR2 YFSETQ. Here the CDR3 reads CASTKGGGDTGELFF. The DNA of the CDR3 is TGCGCCAGCACCAAAGGGGGAGGCGACACCGGGGAGCTGTTTTTT.

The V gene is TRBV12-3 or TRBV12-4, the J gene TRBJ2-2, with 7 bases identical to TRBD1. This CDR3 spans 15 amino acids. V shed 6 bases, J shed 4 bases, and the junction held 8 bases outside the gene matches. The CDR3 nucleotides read TGTGCCAGCAGGCAACAGGGGTTTTTCACCGGGGAGCTGTTTTTT. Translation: CASRQQGFFTGELFF.

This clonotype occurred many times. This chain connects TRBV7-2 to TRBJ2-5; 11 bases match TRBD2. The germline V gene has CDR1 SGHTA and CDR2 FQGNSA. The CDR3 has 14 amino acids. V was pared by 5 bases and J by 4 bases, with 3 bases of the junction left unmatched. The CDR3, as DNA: TGTGCCAGCAGCCACACTAGCGGGGGAGAGACCCAGTACTTC. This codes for CASSHTSGGETQYF.

In nucleotides, the CDR3 is TGTGCCAGCAGTGAAGGTCAACTCCGTGAAGCTTTCTTT. Amino acid sequence: CASSEGQLREAFF. V usage is TRBV2 and J usage is TRBJ1-1; no firm D call. Germline V CDR1 and CDR2: SNHLY, FYNNEI. V lost 1 base, J lost 7 bases, and 10 bases lay in between. CDR3 length equals 13 residues.

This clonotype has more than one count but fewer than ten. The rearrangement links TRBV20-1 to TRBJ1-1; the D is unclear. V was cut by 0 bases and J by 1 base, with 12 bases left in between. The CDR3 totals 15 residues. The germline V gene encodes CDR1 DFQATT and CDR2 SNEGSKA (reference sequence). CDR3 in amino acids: CSARDFFSANTEAFF. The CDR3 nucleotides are TGCAGTGCTAGAGATTTTTTTAGTGCGAACACTGAAGCTTTCTTT.

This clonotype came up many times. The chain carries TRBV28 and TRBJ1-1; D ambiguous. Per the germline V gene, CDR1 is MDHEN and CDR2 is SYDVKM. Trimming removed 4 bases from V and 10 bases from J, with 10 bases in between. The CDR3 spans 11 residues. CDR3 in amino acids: CASSSRPLAFF. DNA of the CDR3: TGTGCCAGCAGTTCCCGCCCCTTAGCTTTCTTT.

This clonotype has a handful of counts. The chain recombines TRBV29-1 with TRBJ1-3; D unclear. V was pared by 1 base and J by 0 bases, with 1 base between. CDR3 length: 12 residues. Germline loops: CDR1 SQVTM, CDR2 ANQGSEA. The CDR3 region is CSVEASGNTIYF. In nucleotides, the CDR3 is TGCAGCGTTGAAGCCTCTGGAAACACCATATATTTT.

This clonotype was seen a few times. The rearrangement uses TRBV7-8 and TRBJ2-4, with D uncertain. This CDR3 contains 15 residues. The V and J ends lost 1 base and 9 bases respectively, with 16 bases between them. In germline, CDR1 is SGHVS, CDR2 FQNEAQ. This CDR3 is CASSLEGYRVSIQYF. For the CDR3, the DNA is TGTGCCAGCAGCTTAGAGGGTTATCGGGTTTCCATTCAGTACTTC.

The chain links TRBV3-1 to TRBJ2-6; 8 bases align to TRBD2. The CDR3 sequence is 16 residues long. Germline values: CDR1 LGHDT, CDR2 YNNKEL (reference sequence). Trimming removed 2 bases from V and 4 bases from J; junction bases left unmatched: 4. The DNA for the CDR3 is TGTGCCAGCAGCCAAACAAGCGGGAGAGGGGCCAACGTCCTGACTTTC. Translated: CASSQTSGRGANVLTF.

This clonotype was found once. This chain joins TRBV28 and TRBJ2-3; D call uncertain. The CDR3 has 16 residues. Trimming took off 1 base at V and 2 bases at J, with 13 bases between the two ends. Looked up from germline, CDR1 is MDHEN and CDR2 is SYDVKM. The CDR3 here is CASSLSAGPVTDTQYF. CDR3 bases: TGTGCCAGCAGTTTATCGGCAGGACCTGTCACAGATACGCAGTATTTT.

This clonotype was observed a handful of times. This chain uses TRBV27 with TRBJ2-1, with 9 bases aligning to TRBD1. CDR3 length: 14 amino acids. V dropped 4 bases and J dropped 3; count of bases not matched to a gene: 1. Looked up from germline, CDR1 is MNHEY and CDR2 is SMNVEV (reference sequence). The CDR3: CASSWDRVYNEQFF. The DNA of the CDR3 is TGTGCCAGCAGTTGGGACAGGGTCTACAATGAGCAGTTCTTC.